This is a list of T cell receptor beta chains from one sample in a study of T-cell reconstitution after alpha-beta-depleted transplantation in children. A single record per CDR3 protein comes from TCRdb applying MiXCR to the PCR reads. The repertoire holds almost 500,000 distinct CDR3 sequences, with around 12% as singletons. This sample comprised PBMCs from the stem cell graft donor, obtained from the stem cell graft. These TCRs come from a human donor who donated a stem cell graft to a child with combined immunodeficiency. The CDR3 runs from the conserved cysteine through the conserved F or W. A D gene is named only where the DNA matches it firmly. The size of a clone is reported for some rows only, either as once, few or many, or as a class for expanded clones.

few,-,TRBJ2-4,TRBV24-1,CATSTGTKNIQYF,TGTGCCACCAGCACCGGGACCAAAAACATTCAGTACTTC
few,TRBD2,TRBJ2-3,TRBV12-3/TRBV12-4,CASSFPSGVGTDTQYF,TGTGCCAGCAGTTTCCCTAGCGGGGTTGGCACAGATACGCAGTATTTT
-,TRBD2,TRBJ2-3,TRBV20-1,CSAITSGGVTDTQYF,TGCAGTGCTATAACTAGCGGGGGGGTCACAGATACGCAGTATTTT
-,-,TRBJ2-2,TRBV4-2,CASATGAVPGELFF,TGTGCCAGCGCCACGGGGGCTGTCCCCGGGGAGCTGTTTTTT
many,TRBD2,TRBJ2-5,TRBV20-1,CSATPSSAGGQETQYF,TGCAGTGCTACCCCGAGCAGCGCGGGGGGCCAAGAGACCCAGTACTTC
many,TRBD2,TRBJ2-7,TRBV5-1,CASSATSGVWHEQYF,TGCGCCAGCAGCGCCACTAGCGGAGTGTGGCACGAGCAGTACTTC
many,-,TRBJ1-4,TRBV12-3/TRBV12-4,CASSSRGLGDEKLFF,TGTGCCAGCAGTTCCCGGGGACTGGGGGATGAAAAACTGTTTTTT
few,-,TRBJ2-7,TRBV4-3,CASSQDHPIGEQYF,TGCGCCAGCAGCCAAGATCACCCGATCGGGGAGCAGTACTTC
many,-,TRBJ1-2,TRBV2,CASSEGTANYGYTF,TGTGCCAGCAGTGAAGGTACGGCTAACTATGGCTACACCTTC
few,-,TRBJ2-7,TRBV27,CASMDAGRGTYEQYF,TGTGCCAGCATGGATGCAGGGCGGGGAACCTACGAGCAGTACTTC
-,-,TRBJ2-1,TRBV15,CATSRDRASSNEQFF,TGTGCCACCAGCAGAGATAGGGCCTCCTCCAATGAGCAGTTCTTC
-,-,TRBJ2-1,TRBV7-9,CASSFQGEQFF,TGTGCCAGCAGCTTTCAGGGTGAGCAGTTCTTC
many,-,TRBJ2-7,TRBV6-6,CASSPLNSYEQYF,TGTGCCAGCAGTCCCTTAAACAGTTACGAGCAGTACTTC
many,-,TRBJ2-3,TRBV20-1,CSARTTSTDTQYF,TGCAGTGCGAGAACTACTAGCACAGATACGCAGTATTTT
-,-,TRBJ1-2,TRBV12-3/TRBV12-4,CASSSGDYYGYTF,TGTGCCAGCAGTTCAGGAGATTACTATGGCTACACCTTC
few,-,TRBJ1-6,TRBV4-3,CASSPLKGSPLHF,TGCGCCAGCAGCCCCCTAAAAGGTTCACCCCTCCACTTT
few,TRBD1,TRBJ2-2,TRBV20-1,CSARGVSQGIRTGELFF,TGCAGTGCTAGAGGGGTCTCACAGGGGATTCGCACCGGGGAGCTGTTTTTT
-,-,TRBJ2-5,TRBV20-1,CSGQHQETQYF,TGCAGTGGGCAACACCAAGAGACCCAGTACTTC
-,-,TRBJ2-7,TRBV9,CASSVAWQQSYEQYF,TGTGCCAGCAGCGTAGCTTGGCAGCAATCCTACGAGCAGTACTTC
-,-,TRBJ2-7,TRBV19,CASSIDLQFYEQYF,TGTGCCAGTAGTATAGATTTACAGTTTTACGAGCAGTACTTC